A single sample gave rise to the 17 T cell receptor beta chains below, sequenced in a study of blood T cells in healthy people across ages. Together with a sample-barcoded 5' primer, a J-beta primer mix was included in a second PCR lasting roughly 6 to 12 cycles. TCRdb called the 5' RACE reads again in MiXCR, with one record for every CDR3 protein. The repertoire holds around 900,000 distinct CDR3 sequences, with more than 25% as singletons. The material sequenced was blood. These receptors all stem from a woman aged 80 or over in good health.

This clonotype has just a few counts. As DNA, the CDR3 is TGTGCCAGCAGCTCTTCCCCCGGGACAGCCCGCTACGAGCAGTACTTC. Protein sequence: CASSSSPGTARYEQYF. The V call is TRBV5-5, the J call TRBJ2-7; 7 nucleotides agree with TRBD1. CDR3 length equals 16 residues. The V segment lost 3 bases and the J segment 3 bases; nucleotides outside the gene matches: 12. Germline values: CDR1 SGHKS, CDR2 YYEKEE (reference sequence).

This clonotype was seen many times. The rearrangement links TRBV7-7 to TRBJ2-5; D gene unclear. V lost 2 bases and J lost 2, with 9 bases in between. This CDR3 has 14 amino acids. The germline V gene has CDR1 SSHAT and CDR2 FNYEAQ (reference sequence). DNA of the CDR3: TGTGCCAGCAGCTTAAGTGTCAGACAAGAGACCCAGTACTTC. Protein: CASSLSVRQETQYF.

This clonotype was observed many times. This sequence joins TRBV27 and TRBJ2-7, with D possibly being TRBD1 (7 bases). In germline, CDR1 is MNHEY, CDR2 SMNVEV (reference sequence). The CDR3 extends over 13 amino acids. V dropped 7 bases and J dropped 7 bases, with 17 bases sitting between them. CDR3 coding DNA: TGTGCCAGCAAAATCGTTCAGGGGGGAGAGCAGTACTTC. Its translation: CASKIVQGGEQYF.

This clonotype appeared many times. The chain couples TRBV7-2 to TRBJ2-5; D is unclear. In germline, CDR1 is SGHTA, CDR2 FQGNSA. The CDR3 spans 13 residues. V was shortened by 1 base and J by 9 bases, with 12 bases between the two germline ends. Written as DNA, the CDR3 is TGTGCCAGCAGCTTAGGGACCCTACTCGCCCAGTACTTC. Its translation: CASSLGTLLAQYF.

This clonotype was recorded at least ten times. V usage is TRBV10-2 and J usage is TRBJ2-5; 10 bases match TRBD2. The germline CDR1 and CDR2 sequences are WSHSY and SAAADI. V gave up 4 bases and J gave up 1 base; unmatched junction bases: 6. The CDR3 consists of 16 residues. DNA for the CDR3: TGCGCCAGCAGTGCTAGGACTAGCGGAACCCAAGAGACCCAGTACTTC. Amino acid sequence: CASSARTSGTQETQYF.

This clonotype was observed many times. The chain joins TRBV5-1 to TRBJ2-5; 13 bases map to TRBD2. The CDR3 runs to 16 residues. Trimming removed 5 bases from V and 4 bases from J; junction bases left unmatched: 8. From germline, CDR1 is SGHRS and CDR2 YFSETQ. The CDR3 region has the DNA TGCGCCAGCAGACTAGCGGGGGGGCTCGGAGGAGAGACCCAGTACTTC. It yields the protein CASRLAGGLGGETQYF.

As concerns this clonotype: A much larger clone differs by one base, so this may be a read error. The genes are TRBV7-2 and TRBJ1-2; D perhaps matches TRBD1 (5 bases). Germline V lookup: CDR1 SGHTA, CDR2 FQGNSA. The ends were cut back, 4 bases at V and 2 bases at J, with 11 bases in the middle. The CDR3 extends over 14 amino acids. The chain's CDR3 is CASSYLGDNYGYTF. The CDR3 region has the DNA TGTGCCAGCAGCTACCTAGGGGACAACTATGGCTACACCTTC.

The chain is built from TRBV7-2 and TRBJ1-1; the match to TRBD1 covers 10 bases. CDR1 SGHTA and CDR2 FQGNSA come from the germline V gene. The CDR3 covers 14 residues. Unmatched junction bases numbered 9, after V lost 3 bases and J lost 11 bases. This CDR3 reads CASSLTGTGVVAFF. In nucleotides, the CDR3 is TGTGCCAGCAGCTTGACCGGGACAGGGGTCGTGGCTTTCTTT.

The table lists this clonotype with a few counts. The chain is built from TRBV5-1 and TRBJ2-7; TRBD2 is a possible D gene (5 bases). The CDR3 has 15 residues. Germline-derived CDR1 and CDR2 are SGHRS and YFSETQ. V gave up 4 bases and J gave up 2 bases, with 16 bases separating them. CDR3 residues: CASSPAPEATYEQYF. DNA for the CDR3: TGCGCCAGCAGCCCCGCTCCGGAGGCCACCTACGAGCAGTACTTC.

This clonotype was picked up one time. The genes are TRBV20-1 and TRBJ2-1; D gene ambiguous. In germline, CDR1 is DFQATT, CDR2 SNEGSKA (reference sequence). This CDR3 is 14 amino acids long. V was clipped by 6 bases and J by 3 bases, with 15 bases between them. As DNA, the CDR3 is TGCAGTGCGCAAGACTTGGGGTTCTACAATGAGCAGTTCTTC. Its protein is CSAQDLGFYNEQFF.

Ten or more counts support this clonotype. This chain links TRBV24-1 with TRBJ2-2; D is unclear. Germline CDR1 reads KGHDR; CDR2 reads SFDVKD. The V end was cut by 2 bases, the J end by 6 bases, with 9 bases between. The length of the CDR3 is 14 residues. CDR3 protein: CATSDSTRPGELFF. CDR3 in DNA: TGTGCCACCAGTGATTCGACCCGGCCCGGGGAGCTGTTTTTT.

As for this clonotype: A much larger clone sits a single nucleotide away, making a read error possible. The J gene is TRBJ2-1, the V gene TRBV28; 10 nucleotides agree with TRBD2. Near its end, the DNA agrees better with TRBJ2-7, so the J call may be wrong. CDR3 length equals 17 residues. Germline CDR1 reads MDHEN; CDR2 reads SYDVKM. CDR3 amino acids: CASSPGGSGGPYNEQYF. CDR3 nucleotide sequence: TGTGCCAGCAGTCCGGGCGGTAGCGGGGGGCCCTACAATGAGCAGTACTTC.

The rearrangement uses TRBV5-1 and TRBJ1-2, with a tentative D call TRBD1 (5 bases). The length of the CDR3 is 15 residues. V shed 4 bases and J shed 8 bases, with 21 bases lying between them. CDR1 and CDR2 from the germline V gene are SGHRS and YFSETQ. The CDR3 DNA follows: TGCGCCAGCAGCCAATCCGGGACTTTCGGGGAAGGCTACACCTTC. This codes for CASSQSGTFGEGYTF.

This clonotype was detected ten times or more. This sequence joins TRBV7-2 and TRBJ2-3, with 8 positions matching TRBD2. V lost 4 bases and J lost 2; bases outside the gene matches: 8. The germline CDR1 and CDR2 sequences are SGHTA and FQGNSA. The CDR3 has 16 residues. The CDR3 DNA follows: TGTGCCAGCAGCTCCTTTGGTAGCGGGGACACAGATACGCAGTATTTT. Translating it yields CASSSFGSGDTDTQYF. Variable domain in full (rest from reference TRBV7-2 and TRBJ2-3): GAGVSQSPSNKVTEKGKDVELRCDPISGHTALYWYRQSLGQGLEFLIYFQGNSAPDKSGLPSDRFSAERTGGSVSTLTIQRTQQEDSAVYLCASSSFGSGDTDTQYFGPGTRLTVL.

The sample holds a few counts of this clonotype. This chain joins TRBV5-5 and TRBJ2-3; tentative D call: TRBD1 (6 bases). V dropped 1 base and J dropped 6 bases, with 15 bases sitting between them. CDR1 SGHKS and CDR2 YYEKEE come from the germline V gene (reference sequence). The CDR3 has 15 amino acids. CDR3 sequence: CASSLSTGLVDTQYF. CDR3 nucleotide sequence: TGTGCCAGCAGCTTGTCAACAGGGCTTGTGGATACGCAGTATTTT. Using reference TRBV5-5 and TRBJ2-3 for the parts outside the CDR3, the full variable domain is DAGVTQSPTHLIKTRGQQVTLRCSPISGHKSVSWYQQVLGQGPQFIFQYYEKEERGRGNFPDRFSARQFPNYSSELNVNALLLGDSALYLCASSLSTGLVDTQYFGPGTRLTVL.

This clonotype has ten or more counts. The chain employs TRBV12-3 or TRBV12-4 and TRBJ1-5, with D possibly being TRBD1 (5 bases). The CDR3 extends over 16 amino acids. V was pared by 1 base and J by 1 base, with 11 bases between. In DNA form, the CDR3 reads TGTGCCAGCAGTTTAGTTGACAGCCGGAGCAATCAGCCCCAGCATTTT. Translating gives CASSLVDSRSNQPQHF.

This clonotype was picked up many times. V and J are TRBV18 and TRBJ2-7; D might be TRBD2 (6 bases). The germline V and J ends were trimmed by 6 bases and 0 bases, with 18 bases remaining between them. The CDR3 is 16 residues long. The germline CDR1 and CDR2 sequences are KGHSH and LQKENI. CDR3 sequence: CASSPSSGVSSYEQYF. CDR3 DNA sequence: TGTGCCAGCTCTCCTAGCTCGGGGGTAAGCTCCTACGAGCAGTACTTC. The whole variable domain, remainder taken from reference TRBV18 and TRBJ2-7, is NAGVMQNPRHLVRRRGQEARLRCSPMKGHSHVYWYRQLPEEGLKFMVYLQKENIIDESGMPKERFSAEFPKEGPSILRIQQVVRGDSAAYFCASSPSSGVSSYEQYFGPGTRLTVT.